The T cell receptor beta chain under discussion was sequenced for a study of shared clonotypes between healthy human individuals. Looking at the study overall: Each donor's CD4 naive and CD4 memory cells filled three plates apiece, CD8 naive two, and CD8 memory one.

CD45RO-negative cells were positively selected for CCR7, leaving out terminally differentiated effector memory CD45RA+ cells. General study results and limits: Sharing across four donors was highest in naive CD4 (approximately 5%) and lowest in memory CD8 (around 0.4%).

Note on this clone: What it binds is unknown.

Profiling relied on immunoSEQ multiplex PCR, and the TCRdb table lists in-frame clones only, not all of them. The table has about 800,000 clones, about 96% seen once. J lost 8 bases, V lost 0 bases, and 13 bases had no gene match. The CDR3 is made up of 17 amino acids. Per the germline V gene, CDR1 is SGDLS and CDR2 is YYNGEE. This chain uses TRBV9 with TRBJ2-1, with 8 nucleotides matching TRBD2. Sequenced material: naive CD8+ T cells sorted from blood. The clonotype comes from a young man in good health. The DNA of the CDR3 is TGTGCCAGCAGCGTAGGTGGGGAGCGGGAGCCCCTCTATGAGCAGTTCTTC. Amino acid sequence: CASSVGGEREPLYEQFF. The full variable domain, its missing parts supplied by reference TRBV9 and TRBJ2-1, is DSGVTQTPKHLITATGQRVTLRCSPRSGDLSVYWYQQSLDQGLQFLIQYYNGEERAKGNILERFSAQQFPDLHSELNLSSLELGDSALYFCASSVGGEREPLYEQFFGPGTRLTVL.